The rows below give T cell receptor beta chains drawn from one sample of a study of patients and donors after allogeneic stem cell transplantation. TCRdb re-analysed the RT-PCR reads in MiXCR, keeping a single row per CDR3 protein. The sample lists some 880,000 distinct CDR3 sequences, about a sixth seen once, with 6% in the top ten. Material for sequencing was blood, either unsorted or a sorted T cell fraction (not recorded which). The receptors stem from a human donor who was either an allogeneic HSCT recipient or a stem cell or donor lymphocyte infusion donor (not recorded which). It is not recorded whose cells these are; they may come from a transplant donor. Both conserved end residues are part of each CDR3. D genes are given only for firm matches. Clone size appears in some rows only: once, few, many, or a class for an expanded clone.

abundance: many; v_gene: TRBV5-1; j_gene: TRBJ2-1; d_gene: NA; CDR3nt: TGCGCCAGCAGCCCAGGAAAACATGGAAATGAGCAGTTCTTC; CDR3aa: CASSPGKHGNEQFF
abundance: few; v_gene: TRBV28; j_gene: TRBJ2-7; d_gene: NA; CDR3nt: TGTGCCAGCAGAGGCGAGACAGGCTACGAGCAGTACTTC; CDR3aa: CASRGETGYEQYF
abundance: NA; v_gene: TRBV5-8; j_gene: TRBJ2-7; d_gene: NA; CDR3nt: TGTGCCAGCAGCTTGGAGGTCGGGTACGAGCAGTACTTC; CDR3aa: CASSLEVGYEQYF
abundance: NA; v_gene: TRBV12-3/TRBV12-4; j_gene: TRBJ2-1; d_gene: TRBD2; CDR3nt: TGTGCCAGCAGTTTTTCGGCTAGCGGGGGGGGCGAGCAGTTCTTC; CDR3aa: CASSFSASGGGEQFF
abundance: NA; v_gene: TRBV25-1; j_gene: TRBJ2-1; d_gene: NA; CDR3nt: TGTGCCAGCTCCCCCGGGGGGCCTTTTTACAATGAGCAGTTCTTC; CDR3aa: CASSPGGPFYNEQFF
abundance: NA; v_gene: TRBV29-1; j_gene: TRBJ2-5; d_gene: NA; CDR3nt: TGCAGCGCCCAGGGGGGGAAAGAGACCCAGTACTTC; CDR3aa: CSAQGGKETQYF
abundance: few; v_gene: TRBV20-1; j_gene: TRBJ2-6; d_gene: NA; CDR3nt: TGCAGTGCTCAAAGGGTAGCTGGGGCCAACGTCCTGACTTTC; CDR3aa: CSAQRVAGANVLTF
abundance: few; v_gene: TRBV7-7; j_gene: TRBJ1-5; d_gene: NA; CDR3nt: TGTGCTAGCAGCCCGAGTAGGGGGAATCAGCCCCAGCATTTT; CDR3aa: CASSPSRGNQPQHF
abundance: few; v_gene: TRBV7-2; j_gene: TRBJ1-3; d_gene: NA; CDR3nt: TGTGCCAGCAGCTTAGCTGTGAAGGCGGGAAACACCATATATTTT; CDR3aa: CASSLAVKAGNTIYF
abundance: few; v_gene: TRBV30; j_gene: TRBJ1-2; d_gene: NA; CDR3nt: TGTGCCTGGAGTGTCATAAGCTATGGCTACACCTTC; CDR3aa: CAWSVISYGYTF
abundance: few; v_gene: TRBV20-1; j_gene: TRBJ1-5; d_gene: NA; CDR3nt: TGCAGTGCTAGCCGGCAGCTCAATCAGCCCCAGCATTTT; CDR3aa: CSASRQLNQPQHF
abundance: few; v_gene: TRBV5-1; j_gene: TRBJ1-1; d_gene: NA; CDR3nt: TGCGCCAGCAGCTCGAAACCAGGGTTATCCACTGAAGCTTTCTTT; CDR3aa: CASSSKPGLSTEAFF
abundance: once; v_gene: TRBV19; j_gene: TRBJ1-3; d_gene: NA; CDR3nt: TGTGCCAGTAGTATAGATCTAGGGCGGTCTGGAAACACCATATATTTT; CDR3aa: CASSIDLGRSGNTIYF
abundance: few; v_gene: TRBV20-1; j_gene: TRBJ2-7; d_gene: TRBD2; CDR3nt: TGCAGTGCTAGAGATCGGGGAGGGTTTAAGAAGTACTTC; CDR3aa: CSARDRGGFKKYF
abundance: NA; v_gene: TRBV6-6; j_gene: TRBJ1-5; d_gene: NA; CDR3nt: TGTGCCAGCATCGAGGCAGGCAATCAGCCCCAGCATTTT; CDR3aa: CASIEAGNQPQHF
abundance: NA; v_gene: TRBV3-1; j_gene: TRBJ2-7; d_gene: NA; CDR3nt: TGTGCCAGCAGCCCCTCGTCCCGGGACTCATACGAGCAGTACTTC; CDR3aa: CASSPSSRDSYEQYF
abundance: NA; v_gene: TRBV5-6; j_gene: TRBJ2-7; d_gene: TRBD1; CDR3nt: TGTGCCAGCGGTTACCGGGGACAGGGGGTAGCGTACGAGCAGTACTTC; CDR3aa: CASGYRGQGVAYEQYF
abundance: few; v_gene: TRBV4-3; j_gene: TRBJ2-7; d_gene: TRBD1; CDR3nt: TGCGCCAGCAGCCAAGATCTGCGATCGGACAGGGCTGTACGCGAGCAGTACTTC; CDR3aa: CASSQDLRSDRAVREQYF